Below, 30 T cell receptor beta chains from the same sample are listed, as sequenced in a study of cytomegalovirus exposure and HLA in healthy donors. PCR involved 60 Vbeta and 13 Jbeta primers. Only in-frame clones appear in the TCRdb table, and some are missing; sequencing was by immunoSEQ multiplex PCR. This sample has around 90,000 clones, with approximately 83% found just once. Sequenced sample: PBMCs. The origin of the receptors is a man aged 50 to 59 in good health and CMV-seronegative.

The chain has TRBV19 and TRBJ2-5, with D perhaps TRBD2 (5 bases). Per the germline V gene, CDR1 is LNHDA and CDR2 is SQIVND (reference sequence). Trimming shortened V by 3 bases and J by 9 bases, and 14 bases separated the two germline ends. The CDR3 has 13 amino acids. For the CDR3, the DNA is TGTGCCAGTAGTATTGGAAGGGAGACGGCCCAGTACTTC. The encoded protein is CASSIGRETAQYF.

The CDR3 DNA reads as TGTGCCAGCAGCTTCCGAGAGCGTTATGAGCAGTTCTTC. Translated, it gives CASSFRERYEQFF. The V call is TRBV7-9, the J call TRBJ2-1, with no clear D. The V gene lost 3 bases and the J gene lost 8 bases, with 11 bases spanning the gap. The CDR3 runs to 13 residues. CDR1 is SEHNR and CDR2 is FQNEAQ in the germline V gene (reference sequence).

The J gene is TRBJ2-2, the V gene TRBV5-1, with 8 nucleotides matching TRBD2. J lost 3 bases, V lost 2 bases, and 6 bases had no gene match. The length of the CDR3 is 16 residues. Germline CDR1 reads SGHRS; CDR2 reads YFSETQ. This chain's CDR3 is CASSLSGSWDTGELFF. The CDR3 nucleotides are TGCGCCAGCAGCTTAAGCGGGAGTTGGGACACCGGGGAGCTGTTTTTT.

The rearrangement uses TRBV27 and TRBJ2-3, with 8 bases fitting TRBD2. J lost 9 bases, V lost 7 bases, and 9 bases had no gene match. Germline V gene sequence: CDR1 MNHEY, CDR2 SMNVEV (reference sequence). This CDR3 is 13 amino acids long. Written as DNA, the CDR3 is TGTGCCAGCATGAGCGGGAGACTGGGGACGCAGTATTTT. It codes for CASMSGRLGTQYF.

The chain links TRBV28 to TRBJ1-5; D perhaps matches TRBD1 (6 bases). The germline V and J ends were trimmed by 5 bases and 5 bases, with 13 bases remaining between them. This CDR3 has 14 residues. The germline CDR1 and CDR2 sequences are MDHEN and SYDVKM. Here the CDR3 reads CASSDRDTHQPQHF. The CDR3 nucleotides read TGTGCCAGCAGTGACCGGGACACCCATCAGCCCCAGCATTTT.

The rearrangement uses TRBV28 and TRBJ2-7; 8 bases line up with TRBD1. Germline assignment: CDR1 MDHEN and CDR2 SYDVKM. The V gene end was trimmed by 5 bases and the J gene end by 4 bases; junction bases not matched to a gene: 13. The CDR3 contains 16 residues. The CDR3 DNA is TGTGCCAGCAGTCAAAGCCCAGGGGGCAGGGAATACGAGCAGTACTTC. Translating it yields CASSQSPGGREYEQYF. The full variable domain, in which reference TRBV28 and TRBJ2-7 provide the parts outside the CDR3, is DVKVTQSSRYLVKRTGEKVFLECVQDMDHENMFWYRQDPGLGLRLIYFSYDVKMKEKGDIPEGYSVSREKKERFSLILESASTNQTSMYLCASSQSPGGREYEQYFGPGTRLTVT.

The chain has TRBV6-6 and TRBJ2-1; TRBD2 matches 8 bases. There are 14 residues in the CDR3. Germline-derived CDR1 and CDR2 are MNHNY and SVGAGI (reference sequence). V lost 5 bases to trimming and J lost 7 bases; unmatched junction nucleotides: 7. The CDR3 loop reads CASSASGRQNEQFF. In nucleotides, the CDR3 is TGTGCCAGCAGTGCGAGCGGGAGACAGAATGAGCAGTTCTTC.

The rearrangement joins TRBV10-2 to TRBJ1-5; 7 nucleotides match TRBD1. This CDR3 is built from 14 residues. CDR1 WSHSY and CDR2 SAAADI come from the germline V gene. Germline trimming cut 8 bases from V and 0 bases from J; bases unmatched to any gene: 4. The CDR3 coding sequence is TGCGCCAGCGGCACAGGGGTTAGCAATCAGCCCCAGCATTTT. This translates into CASGTGVSNQPQHF.

The V and J genes are TRBV28 and TRBJ2-7, with D possibly being TRBD2 (7 bases). From germline, CDR1 is MDHEN and CDR2 SYDVKM. V gave up 2 bases and J gave up 4 bases, with 12 bases separating them. The CDR3 loop spans 14 amino acids. CDR3 sequence (DNA): TGTGCCAGCAGTTTAGCCAGGGGAGGGTACGAGCAGTACTTC. Translated, it gives CASSLARGGYEQYF.

This clone has more than one count but fewer than ten. The CDR3 loop is CASTINGAGNEQFF. Here the CDR3 DNA reads TGTGCCAGCACCATCAACGGAGCTGGGAATGAGCAGTTCTTC. The chain couples TRBV6-5 to TRBJ2-1; D gene uncertain. With 7 bases removed from V and 7 bases from J, the gap between germline ends came to 17 bases. The CDR3 sequence is 14 residues long. CDR1 MNHEY and CDR2 SVGAGI come from the germline V gene.

V gene TRBV27 combines with J gene TRBJ1-1; D is unresolved. V gave up 0 bases and J gave up 0 bases, with 8 bases separating them. The length of the CDR3 is 15 residues. Germline V CDR1 and CDR2: MNHEY, SMNVEV (reference sequence). The CDR3: CASSLSQTMNTEAFF. CDR3 in DNA: TGTGCCAGCAGTTTATCACAGACAATGAACACTGAAGCTTTCTTT.

The chain recombines TRBV9 with TRBJ1-4; the match to TRBD1 covers 12 bases. The germline V gene has CDR1 SGDLS and CDR2 YYNGEE. CDR3 size: 16 residues. Trimming removed 3 bases from V and 6 bases from J; junction bases left unmatched: 6. The CDR3 region has the DNA TGTGCCAGCAGCGGTGGGGACAGGGGGCGCGATGAAAAACTGTTTTTT. It yields the protein CASSGGDRGRDEKLFF.

The J gene is TRBJ2-5, the V gene TRBV27, with TRBD2 matching 9 bases. The CDR3 is 16 amino acids. J lost 4 bases, V lost 2 bases, and 8 bases had no gene match. Per germline, CDR1 MNHEY and CDR2 SMNVEV (reference sequence). CDR3: CASSLRAGGPGETQYF. The CDR3 DNA reads as TGTGCCAGCAGTTTAAGGGCGGGAGGGCCGGGAGAGACCCAGTACTTC.

This chain connects TRBV7-2 to TRBJ1-4; D is uncertain. CDR1 is SGHTA, CDR2 FQGNSA, per germline. This CDR3 has 16 residues. The ends were cut back, 1 base at V and 0 bases at J, with 9 bases in the middle. The CDR3 DNA follows: TGTGCCAGCAGCTTAGTGCCGGGTACAACTAATGAAAAACTGTTTTTT. This codes for CASSLVPGTTNEKLFF. The whole variable domain, filled in from reference TRBV7-2 and TRBJ1-4, reads GAGVSQSPSNKVTEKGKDVELRCDPISGHTALYWYRQSLGQGLEFLIYFQGNSAPDKSGLPSDRFSAERTGGSVSTLTIQRTQQEDSAVYLCASSLVPGTTNEKLFFGSGTQLSVL.

V usage is TRBV27 and J usage is TRBJ1-2; D call uncertain. Germline lookup yields CDR1 MNHEY and CDR2 SMNVEV (reference sequence). V was pared by 6 bases and J by 4 bases, with 15 bases between. The CDR3 contains 14 residues. CDR3 region: CASSPTPSVYGYTF. The DNA for the CDR3 is TGTGCCAGCAGCCCGACCCCCAGCGTCTATGGCTACACCTTC.

This clone was seen only once. The rearrangement joins TRBV7-9 to TRBJ1-3; tentatively, D is TRBD1 (5 bases). CDR1 is SEHNR, CDR2 FQNEAQ, per germline (reference sequence). Trimming pared 1 base from V and 0 bases from J, leaving 10 bases between. The CDR3 is 16 residues long. The DNA of the CDR3 is TGTGCCAGCAGCTTAGGACAGCAGTACTCTGGAAACACCATATATTTT. Its translation: CASSLGQQYSGNTIYF. Full variable domain (outside the CDR3, taken from reference TRBV7-9 and TRBJ1-3): DTGVSQNPRHKITKRGQNVTFRCDPISEHNRLYWYRQTLGQGPEFLTYFQNEAQLEKSRLLSDRFSAERPKGSFSTLEIQRTEQGDSAMYLCASSLGQQYSGNTIYFGEGSWLTVV.

The J gene is TRBJ2-7, the V gene TRBV5-4; D might be TRBD1 (5 bases). CDR3 length: 15 amino acids. V was shortened by 2 bases and J by 0 bases, with 12 bases between the two germline ends. Germline V lookup: CDR1 SGHNT, CDR2 YYREEE (reference sequence). In DNA form, the CDR3 reads TGTGCCAGCAGCTTTGACAGCGCTGACTCCTACGAGCAGTACTTC. Residues: CASSFDSADSYEQYF. Full variable domain (outside the CDR3, taken from reference TRBV5-4 and TRBJ2-7): ETGVTQSPTHLIKTRGQQVTLRCSSQSGHNTVSWYQQALGQGPQFIFQYYREEENGRGNFPPRFSGLQFPNYSSELNVNALELDDSALYLCASSFDSADSYEQYFGPGTRLTVT.

This clone was counted only a few times. The genes are TRBV10-3 and TRBJ1-4, with 12 positions matching TRBD1. The germline gives CDR1 ENHRY, CDR2 SYGVKD. J was trimmed by 6 bases and V by 6 bases; bases with no gene match: 8. The CDR3 has 16 residues. The CDR3 sequence: CAIRSGTGGLDEKLFF. As DNA, the CDR3 is TGTGCCATCAGATCCGGGACAGGGGGCCTCGATGAAAAACTGTTTTTT.

The chain carries TRBV27 and TRBJ2-7; D might be TRBD1 (6 bases). From germline, CDR1 is MNHEY and CDR2 SMNVEV (reference sequence). CDR3 length: 14 amino acids. V lost 2 bases, J lost 1 base, and 9 bases lay in between. The CDR3 bases are TGTGCCAGCAGTTTAGGGGGCCTATCCTACGAGCAGTACTTC. Translation gives CASSLGGLSYEQYF.

This chain links TRBV2 with TRBJ2-3; D unresolved. Germline V gene sequence: CDR1 SNHLY, CDR2 FYNNEI. CDR3 length equals 16 residues. The germline V and J ends were trimmed by 7 bases and 1 base, with 18 bases remaining between them. The CDR3 here is CASKGFERGGTDTQYF. As DNA, the CDR3 is TGTGCCAGCAAAGGTTTCGAGCGCGGTGGCACAGATACGCAGTATTTT.

V usage is TRBV28 and J usage is TRBJ2-7; TRBD1 matches at 9 bases. The CDR3 consists of 14 residues. Germline CDR1 is MDHEN and CDR2 is SYDVKM. J lost 4 bases, V lost 6 bases, and 7 bases had no gene match. The CDR3 nucleotides read TGTGCCAGCAGGATACAGGGGGCGAGGTACGAGCAGTACTTC. Its translation: CASRIQGARYEQYF.

This clone was seen more than once but under ten times. The chain has TRBV6-5 and TRBJ1-1; D gene uncertain. The CDR3 has 14 residues. CDR1 is MNHEY, CDR2 SVGAGI, per germline. The ends were cut back, 0 bases at V and 2 bases at J, with 7 bases in the middle. The CDR3 loop is CASSYSTVNTEAFF. As DNA, the CDR3 is TGTGCCAGCAGTTACTCTACAGTAAACACTGAAGCTTTCTTT.

The chain uses TRBV21-1 and TRBJ2-3; the table's D call of TRBD1 was not tested on the DNA. TRBV21-1 is a listed pseudogene. CDR3 length: 18 amino acids. Here the CDR3 reads CASSKPDPGQESTDTQYF. DNA for the CDR3: TGTGCCAGCAGCAAACCGGACCCGGGACAGGAATCCACAGATACGCAGTATTTT.

The chain is built from TRBV7-3 and TRBJ2-3; 8 nucleotides line up with TRBD2. There are 17 residues in the CDR3. Germline V gene sequence: CDR1 SGHTA, CDR2 FQGTGA. J gave up 3 bases and V 2 bases, and 10 bases lay outside the gene matches. This chain's CDR3 is CASSLWREAVGTDTQYF. CDR3 sequence (DNA): TGTGCCAGCAGCTTATGGCGGGAGGCCGTAGGAACAGATACGCAGTATTTT.

V and J are TRBV28 and TRBJ2-7, with D perhaps TRBD1 (6 bases). Germline V CDR1 and CDR2: MDHEN, SYDVKM. V dropped 4 bases and J dropped 6 bases, with 19 bases sitting between them. CDR3 length: 15 amino acids. In DNA form, the CDR3 reads TGTGCCAGCAGTTACCGGGACATTGGCGCGGGCGAGCAGTACTTC. Translated: CASSYRDIGAGEQYF.

The V call is TRBV7-9, the J call TRBJ2-5, with TRBD2 identical over 7 bases. The CDR3 is 15 residues long. Per the germline V gene, CDR1 is SEHNR and CDR2 is FQNEAQ (reference sequence). V lost 5 bases and J lost 5; bases outside the gene matches: 11. The CDR3 loop reads CASSQSRGEDETQYF. The CDR3 bases are TGTGCCAGCAGCCAATCTCGGGGGGAAGATGAGACCCAGTACTTC.

The gene calls are TRBV6-5 and TRBJ2-7, with 11 bases that match TRBD2. V was clipped by 2 bases and J by 5 bases; unmatched bases: 2. The CDR3 length is 14 residues. CDR1 and CDR2 from the germline V gene are MNHEY and SVGAGI. The CDR3: CASSYLAGGNEQYF. DNA for the CDR3: TGTGCCAGCAGTTACCTAGCGGGAGGCAACGAGCAGTACTTC.

Concerning this clone: A read error may account for a junction end that differs from germline. The genes are TRBV7-2 and TRBJ2-1; maybe TRBD2 (5 bases). Germline-derived CDR1 and CDR2 are SGHTA and FQGNSA. The CDR3 loop spans 18 amino acids. CDR3: CASSLRLRGLNSDNEQFF. CDR3 DNA sequence: TGTGCCAGCAGCTTACGCCTCCGCGGGCTTAACTCCGACAATGAGCAGTTCTTC.

This clone was detected only once. V is TRBV19 and J is TRBJ1-1; D gene uncertain. This CDR3 comprises 10 residues. Trimming removed 7 bases from V and 10 bases from J, with 10 bases in between. CDR1 and CDR2 from the germline V gene are LNHDA and SQIVND (reference sequence). The CDR3 protein is CASMRERAFF. For the CDR3, the DNA is TGTGCCAGTATGCGGGAGAGAGCTTTCTTT.

This rearrangement joins TRBV5-4 to TRBJ2-7, with 8 positions matching TRBD2. The CDR3 covers 15 residues. CDR1 is SGHNT, CDR2 YYREEE, per germline (reference sequence). With 4 bases clipped from V and 1 base from J, the junction kept 7 bases outside the gene matches. The CDR3 sequence is CASSPGGGRSYEQYF. CDR3 sequence (DNA): TGTGCCAGCAGCCCCGGGGGGGGTAGATCCTACGAGCAGTACTTC.